This T cell receptor beta chain was found in a study of T cell repertoires in cytomegalovirus infection. As for the study in general: The authors used CMV epitopes that were HLA-C-restricted (recently identified) and HLA-B-restricted (well studied). CMV infection together with matching HLA type was indicated by public TCR beta signatures.

TCRdb used MiXCR to reprocess the reads, holding one entry per CDR3 protein. The table records approximately 990,000 distinct CDR3 sequences, around 29% of them present only once. As regards this clonotype: Antigen specificity is unknown.

Regarding the study as a whole: In two of eight donors, the top clonotype was HLA-C-restricted CMV-specific. Frequencies of public TCR beta families were cumulated, and this identified carriers of CMV plus the relevant HLA.

V was shortened by 0 bases and J by 5 bases, with 15 bases between the two germline ends. Germline CDR1 reads SEHNR; CDR2 reads FQNEAQ (reference sequence). The CDR3 runs to 16 residues. The chain joins TRBV7-9 to TRBJ2-3; D possibly uses TRBD1 or TRBD2 (6 bases each). The sequence derives from a human donor in good health (CMV status not recorded). Some clones in this sample may be carry-over from other donors' samples. The sequencing used cultured CD8+ T cells from PBMCs, collected from culture after CMV antigen stimulation. This CDR3 is CASSLAGGAGEDTQYF. In nucleotides, the CDR3 is TGTGCCAGCAGCTTAGCGGGGGGCGCCGGGGAAGATACGCAGTATTTT.